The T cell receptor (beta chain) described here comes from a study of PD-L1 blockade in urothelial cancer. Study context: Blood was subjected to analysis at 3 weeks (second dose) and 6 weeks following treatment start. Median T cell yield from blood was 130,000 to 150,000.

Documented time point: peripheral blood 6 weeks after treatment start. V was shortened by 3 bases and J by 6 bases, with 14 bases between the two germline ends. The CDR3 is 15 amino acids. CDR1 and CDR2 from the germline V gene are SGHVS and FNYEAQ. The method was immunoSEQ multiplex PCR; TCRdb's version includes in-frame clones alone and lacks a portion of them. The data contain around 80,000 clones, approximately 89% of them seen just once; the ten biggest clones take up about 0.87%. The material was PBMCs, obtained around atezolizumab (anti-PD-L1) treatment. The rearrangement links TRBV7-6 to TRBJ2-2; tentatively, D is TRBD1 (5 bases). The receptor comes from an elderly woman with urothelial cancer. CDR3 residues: CASSLESRAAGELFF. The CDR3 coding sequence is TGTGCCAGCAGCTTGGAGTCCAGGGCGGCCGGGGAGCTGTTTTTT.